What follows is one TCR beta chain and its context. The specificity of this receptor is unknown. Qualities for individual bases were not recorded, and no much larger clone is one base off. The germline V gene (reference sequence) supplies CDR1 SGHNT and CDR2 YYREEE. Trimming costs V 3 bases and J 2 bases, and their ends lie 11 bases apart. The cysteine opens and the phenylalanine closes a CDR3 of 14 amino acids. Of the read, only the CDR3 DNA is kept; its 42 bases are in frame from base 1. The entry originates in a study of blood T cell repertoires in COVID-19 (dated by TCRdb to between 2020 and 2021). Broadly, across the study: Collaborator samples came from the United States, Italy and Spain and covered acute and convalescent phases of COVID-19. A de-identified subject ID, COVID-19 status, age in years and sex were almost always included in the sample metadata. The dataset comprised deeply sampled blood TCRbeta repertoires from subjects exposed to, actively infected with, or recovered from COVID-19. The repertoires were released in a freely available public database intended as a resource for research on the immune response to SARS-CoV-2. The material from the prospective study consisted of cDNA or gDNA derived from T cells, B-cell-depleted T cells, or PBMCs. HLA class I and class II types, where available, came from metadata supplied by the sample provider rather than from assay-based typing. The samples were drawn from two sources: the first 160 participants of the ongoing ImmuneRACE study, and fewer than 1,500 subjects contributed by 6 global collaborators.

TCRbeta CDR3 regions were amplified from genomic DNA by means of the immunoSEQ Assay, a bias-controlled multiplex PCR. For the original study's pipeline: The number of nucleated cells in each sample was estimated by amplification of reference gene primers within the assay. To quantify the absolute abundance of each unique TCRbeta CDR3 rearrangement, sequence reads were collapsed and filtered. For each sample, productive Simpson clonality was calculated by taking the square root of Simpson's diversity index across productive rearrangements. Held by TCRdb, this immuneACCESS table contains in-frame sequences only and omits some clones. Under half of the omission traces to an unresolved V gene where checked; the cause of the rest is unknown. V, J and clone size reflect that table, while D and trimming were determined from the DNA. A total of some 390,000 clones appear in this sample, around 87% of them only once. The ten largest clones add up to around 3% of the sample.

Paper-wide results and their limitations: How much clinical and demographic metadata was included differed by source and by participant, and the metadata was provided uncurated.

The collaborating institutions used their own protocols to collect whole blood in K2EDTA tubes. Collaborator samples were shipped for TCRbeta analysis as frozen whole blood, isolated PBMCs, or DNA extracted from either sample type. What was sequenced was peripheral blood. Here the chain combines TRBV5-4 and TRBJ1-1, with TRBD1 perhaps the D gene, on 6 matching bases. The clonotype comes from a human donor in a cohort sampled during active COVID-19. The CDR3 is CASSSTGYNTEAFF. The sequenced DNA: TGTGCCAGCAGCTCGACAGGATACAACACTGAAGCTTTCTTT.